The rows below give T cell receptor beta chains drawn from one sample of a study of control samples from healthy donors and cancer patients. The table came from immunoSEQ multiplex PCR; TCRdb's copy has only in-frame clones and leaves some out. This table holds over 100,000 clones, 90% found once. Sequences were obtained from blood. These receptors came from a human donor in good health. The donor label of this sample is uncertain. Each CDR3 is given with its conserved first and last residue.

V,J,CDR3
TRBV6-2/TRBV6-3,TRBJ2-7,CASSYYEQYF
TRBV21-1,TRBJ2-1,CARRGWVDTRYNEQFF
TRBV5-1,TRBJ2-1,CASKFSNEQFF
TRBV23-1,TRBJ2-7,CASSQWASGYEQYF
TRBV3-1/TRBV3-2,TRBJ1-2,CASSQGPEGDGYTF
TRBV18,TRBJ2-1,CASSPPGTALNEQFF
TRBV27,TRBJ2-7,CASSLSLTGSYEQYF
TRBV5-4,TRBJ1-1,CASSLSENTEAFF
TRBV11-2,TRBJ1-5,CASSLGPDQPQHF
TRBV5-8,TRBJ1-1,CASSSLWEAEAFF
TRBV27,TRBJ2-3,CASSFRVRDTQYF